This T cell receptor beta chain was found in a study of blood T cell repertoires in COVID-19. Study as a whole: Researchers got acute and convalescent COVID-19 samples from the United States, Italy and Spain.

The CDR3 has 16 amino acids. With 8 bases removed from V and 1 base from J, the gap between germline ends came to 18 bases. Germline V gives CDR1 SGHNT, CDR2 YENEEA. TCRdb's table, derived via immunoSEQ multiplex PCR, lists solely in-frame clones and lacks some. The sample yields over 120,000 clones, 75% to 80% seen once. The chain carries TRBV11-3 and TRBJ1-3; tentatively, D is TRBD1 (5 bases). Sequencing was done on a sample of PBMCs or T cells enriched from blood (not recorded which). This receptor was obtained from a woman between 45 and 65 years old who had recovered from COVID-19. The CDR3 sequence: CASANYGARSGNTIYF. The CDR3, as DNA: TGTGCCAGCGCCAACTATGGGGCTCGATCTGGAAACACCATATATTTT.